The 9 T cell receptor beta chains below come from one sample, sequenced in a study of cytomegalovirus exposure and HLA in healthy donors. Data came from immunoSEQ multiplex PCR; TCRdb stores just in-frame clones and leaves some out. The repertoire holds around 150,000 clones, roughly 89% seen once, with 4.2% in the top ten. Input material: PBMCs. These receptors all stem from a man aged 18 to 30 in good health and CMV-seropositive.

The chain recombines TRBV29-1 with TRBJ2-3, with a possible D match to TRBD1 (5 bases). Germline V gene data show CDR1 as SQVTM and CDR2 as ANQGSEA. The length of the CDR3 is 13 residues. V lost 6 bases, J lost 1 base, and 11 bases lay in between. The CDR3 protein is CSVMGQGTDTQYF. CDR3 bases: TGCAGCGTGATGGGGCAGGGCACAGATACGCAGTATTTT.

The chain couples TRBV7-3 to TRBJ2-2; D gene uncertain. The germline V and J ends were trimmed by 1 base and 6 bases, with 6 bases remaining between them. This CDR3 contains 13 residues. CDR1 is SGHTA, CDR2 FQGTGA, per germline. The CDR3 protein is CASSLKSAGELFF. In DNA, the CDR3 is TGTGCCAGCAGCTTAAAGTCGGCCGGGGAGCTGTTTTTT.

This chain connects TRBV2 to TRBJ2-1; TRBD2 matches at 8 bases. Germline-derived CDR1 and CDR2 are SNHLY and FYNNEI. This CDR3 spans 17 amino acids. Germline trimming cut 6 bases from V and 4 bases from J; bases unmatched to any gene: 14. The CDR3 here is CASSFPRLAGRYNEQFF. CDR3 nucleotides: TGTGCCAGCAGCTTTCCCAGGTTAGCGGGACGTTACAATGAGCAGTTCTTC.

The rearrangement links TRBV29-1 to TRBJ2-7; 13 nucleotides match TRBD2. The CDR3 covers 14 residues. CDR1 is SQVTM, CDR2 ANQGSEA, per germline. V lost 6 bases and J lost 6; bases outside the gene matches: 8. Written as DNA, the CDR3 is TGCAGCGTCCTACTAGCGGGAGGGCCCGCCGAGCAGTACTTC. It specifies CSVLLAGGPAEQYF.

The chain has TRBV5-1 and TRBJ2-5, with 8 bases that match TRBD1. With V trimmed by 3 bases and J by 3 bases, 1 base remained unmatched. Germline lookup yields CDR1 SGHRS and CDR2 YFSETQ. The CDR3 runs 13 residues. CDR3 sequence: CASSSTGEETQYF. The CDR3 coding sequence is TGCGCCAGCAGCTCGACAGGGGAAGAGACCCAGTACTTC. Using reference TRBV5-1 and TRBJ2-5 for the parts outside the CDR3, the full variable domain is KAGVTQTPRYLIKTRGQQVTLSCSPISGHRSVSWYQQTPGQGLQFLFEYFSETQRNKGNFPGRFSGRQFSNSRSEMNVSTLELGDSALYLCASSSTGEETQYFGPGTRLLVL.

The chain joins TRBV9 to TRBJ1-3; 7 bases map to TRBD1. The CDR3 runs to 17 residues. Germline V gives CDR1 SGDLS, CDR2 YYNGEE. After removal of 4 bases from V and 2 bases from J, the junction contained 12 bases not matched to a gene. The DNA for the CDR3 is TGTGCCAGCAGCTCGAATCCGGGACAGACCGCTGGAAACACCATATATTTT. This translates into CASSSNPGQTAGNTIYF.

CDR3 sequence reads: CASSLYATGVYQETQYF. In DNA form, the CDR3 reads TGTGCCAGCAGTTTATACGCGACAGGGGTTTACCAAGAGACCCAGTACTTC. The rearrangement joins TRBV27 to TRBJ2-5; TRBD1 matches at 8 bases. CDR1 is MNHEY and CDR2 is SMNVEV in the germline V gene (reference sequence). With V trimmed by 1 base and J by 0 bases, 7 bases remained unmatched. This CDR3 is 17 amino acids long.

The count of this clone is one. The chain employs TRBV9 and TRBJ2-1, with D possibly matching TRBD1 (6 bases). Germline values: CDR1 SGDLS, CDR2 YYNGEE. The CDR3 runs to 15 residues. Between the trimmed V and J ends, which lost 0 bases and 2 bases, there was a span of 9 bases. The CDR3 bases are TGTGCCAGCAGCGTAGAAGGGGGAACCTACAATGAGCAGTTCTTC. Its translation is CASSVEGGTYNEQFF.

Only one count was recorded for this clone. The chain uses TRBV7-8 and TRBJ2-7; maybe TRBD2 (5 bases). V gave up 2 bases and J gave up 2 bases, with 13 bases separating them. CDR3 size: 15 residues. Per germline, CDR1 SGHVS and CDR2 FQNEAQ. The CDR3 protein is CASSLKMTGTYEQYF. CDR3 in DNA: TGTGCCAGCAGCTTAAAGATGACGGGGACCTACGAGCAGTACTTC.